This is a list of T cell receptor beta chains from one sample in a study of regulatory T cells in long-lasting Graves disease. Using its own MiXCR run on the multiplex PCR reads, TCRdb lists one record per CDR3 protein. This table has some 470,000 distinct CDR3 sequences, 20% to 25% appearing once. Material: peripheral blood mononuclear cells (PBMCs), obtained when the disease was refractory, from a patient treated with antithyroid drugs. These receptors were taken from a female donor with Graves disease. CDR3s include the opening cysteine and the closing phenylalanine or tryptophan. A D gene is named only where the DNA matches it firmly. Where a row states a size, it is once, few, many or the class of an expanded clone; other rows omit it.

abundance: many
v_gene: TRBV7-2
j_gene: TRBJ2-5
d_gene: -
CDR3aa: CASSPRASQETQYF
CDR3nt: TGTGCCAGCAGCCCTAGGGCGTCCCAAGAGACCCAGTACTTC

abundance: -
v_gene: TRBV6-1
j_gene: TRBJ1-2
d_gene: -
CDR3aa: CASRTDTLTYGYTF
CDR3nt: TGTGCCAGCAGAACGGACACCCTTACGTATGGCTACACCTTC

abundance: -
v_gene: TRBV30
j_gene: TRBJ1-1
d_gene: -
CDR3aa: CALRRNMDTEAFF
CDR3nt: TGTGCCTTACGGCGGAATATGGACACTGAAGCTTTCTTT

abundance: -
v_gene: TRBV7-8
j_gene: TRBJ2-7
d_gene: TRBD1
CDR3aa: CASSLEQGSRSEQYF
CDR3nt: TGTGCCAGCAGCTTAGAACAGGGGTCGAGGAGCGAGCAGTACTTC

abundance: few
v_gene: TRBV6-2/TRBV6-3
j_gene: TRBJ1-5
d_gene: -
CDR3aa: CASSEGFGQPQHF
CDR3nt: TGTGCCAGCAGTGAAGGGTTTGGTCAGCCCCAGCATTTT

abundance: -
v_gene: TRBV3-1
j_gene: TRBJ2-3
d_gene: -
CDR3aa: CASHRQGGDTQYF
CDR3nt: TGTGCCAGCCATCGACAGGGAGGGGATACGCAGTATTTT

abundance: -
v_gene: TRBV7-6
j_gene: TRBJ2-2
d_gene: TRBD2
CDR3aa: CASSPIGEGNTGELFF
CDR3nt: TGTGCCAGCAGCCCGATCGGGGAGGGGAACACCGGGGAGCTGTTTTTT

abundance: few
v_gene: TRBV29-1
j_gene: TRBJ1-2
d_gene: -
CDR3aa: CSVESGVYGYTF
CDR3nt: TGCAGCGTTGAATCAGGGGTCTATGGCTACACCTTC

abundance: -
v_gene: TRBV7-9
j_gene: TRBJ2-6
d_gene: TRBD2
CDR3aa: CASSPREGPPSGANVLTF
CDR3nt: TGTGCCAGCAGTCCCCGGGAGGGCCCCCCCTCTGGGGCCAACGTCCTGACTTTC

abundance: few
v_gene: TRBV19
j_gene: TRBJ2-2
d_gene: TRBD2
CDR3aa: CASSIRTSPGELFF
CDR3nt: TGTGCCAGTAGTATCCGGACTAGTCCCGGGGAGCTGTTTTTT